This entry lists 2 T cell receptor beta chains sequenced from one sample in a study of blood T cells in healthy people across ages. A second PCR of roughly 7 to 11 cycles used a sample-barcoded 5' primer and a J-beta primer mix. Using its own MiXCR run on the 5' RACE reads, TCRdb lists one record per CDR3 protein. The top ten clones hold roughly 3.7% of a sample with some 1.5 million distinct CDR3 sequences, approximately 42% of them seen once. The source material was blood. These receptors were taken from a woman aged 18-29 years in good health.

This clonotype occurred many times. CDR3 loop: CASSHKIGLAGNEQFF. Written as DNA, the CDR3 is TGTGCCAGCAGCCATAAAATCGGACTAGCGGGTAATGAGCAGTTCTTC. The chain combines TRBV4-2 with TRBJ2-1, with 11 bases fitting TRBD2. The CDR3 is 16 residues long. Germline trimming cut 3 bases from V and 7 bases from J; bases unmatched to any gene: 8. The germline gives CDR1 LGHNA, CDR2 YNFKEQ.

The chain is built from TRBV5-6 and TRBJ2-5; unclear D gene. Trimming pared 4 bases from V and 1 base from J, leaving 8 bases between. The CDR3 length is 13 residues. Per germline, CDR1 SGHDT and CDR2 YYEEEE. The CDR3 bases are TGTGCCAGCAGCGATCATGGCCAAGAGACCCAGTACTTC. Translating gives CASSDHGQETQYF.